This entry lists 29 T cell receptor beta chains sequenced from one sample in a study of OX40 agonist ivuxolimab in advanced cancers. Some clones are missing from TCRdb's copy, which holds only in-frame ones; the method was immunoSEQ multiplex PCR. The data show some 100,000 clones, about nine tenths seen once. The sequenced sample was CD4+ or CD8+ T cells sorted from blood, obtained in a trial of the OX40 agonist ivuxolimab. The receptors derive from an adult with an advanced solid tumor such as melanoma, head and neck, liver or kidney cancer.

The chain combines TRBV2 with TRBJ1-1, with TRBD1 as a possible D gene (5 bases). The CDR3 has 14 amino acids. The germline V gene encodes CDR1 SNHLY and CDR2 FYNNEI. Trimming took 6 bases from V and 2 from J, leaving 13 bases between them. The CDR3 is CASSLGTLNTEAFF. The CDR3 bases are TGTGCCAGCAGCCTCGGGACCCTAAACACTGAAGCTTTCTTT.

The chain carries TRBV11-3 and TRBJ2-1, with TRBD2 identical over 8 bases. V shed 5 bases and J 4 bases; nucleotides not matched to a gene: 7. Germline CDR1 SGHNT, CDR2 YENEEA. The CDR3 sequence is 15 residues long. The CDR3: CASSPNSGIYNEQFF. CDR3 in DNA: TGTGCCAGCAGCCCTAATAGCGGGATATACAATGAGCAGTTCTTC.

The chain couples TRBV7-2 to TRBJ2-5; 10 bases are a match to TRBD1. The germline CDR1 and CDR2 sequences are SGHTA and FQGNSA. This CDR3 comprises 16 residues. After removal of 5 bases from V and 5 bases from J, the junction contained 11 bases not matched to a gene. CDR3 sequence (DNA): TGTGCCAGCAGCCCTCTGCCGACAGGGGGCGCGGAGACCCAGTACTTC. Translation gives CASSPLPTGGAETQYF.

The chain combines TRBV28 with TRBJ2-7, with 7 nucleotides matching TRBD1. V lost 1 base to trimming and J lost 0 bases; unmatched junction nucleotides: 6. Looked up from germline, CDR1 is MDHEN and CDR2 is SYDVKM. The CDR3 has 16 amino acids. The CDR3 coding sequence is TGTGCCAGCAGTTTATTGGGGGCAGGGGGCTCCTACGAGCAGTACTTC. This sequence encodes CASSLLGAGGSYEQYF.

CDR3 nucleotides: TGCAGCGTCACAGCTACTAGCACAGATACGCAGTATTTT. Its translation: CSVTATSTDTQYF. This chain joins TRBV29-1 and TRBJ2-3; D ambiguous. CDR3 length: 13 residues. From germline, CDR1 is SQVTM and CDR2 ANQGSEA. The V gene lost 6 bases and the J gene lost 0 bases, with 10 bases spanning the gap.

The count of this clone is one. This rearrangement joins TRBV11-2 to TRBJ2-1; 11 nucleotides line up with TRBD2. Looked up from germline, CDR1 is SGHAT and CDR2 is FQNNGV. With V trimmed by 4 bases and J by 5 bases, 4 bases remained unmatched. This CDR3 contains 15 residues. The CDR3 DNA is TGTGCCAGCAGCTCGGGACTAGCGGCCCACAATGAGCAGTTCTTC. Translated: CASSSGLAAHNEQFF.

The rearrangement uses TRBV7-2 and TRBJ2-2, with 7 bases lining up with TRBD1. V lost 4 bases to trimming and J lost 6 bases; unmatched junction nucleotides: 5. The CDR3 consists of 14 residues. CDR1 is SGHTA, CDR2 FQGNSA, per germline. For the CDR3, the DNA is TGTGCCAGCAGCTCAGACAGGGCGGCCGGGGAGCTGTTTTTT. Protein sequence: CASSSDRAAGELFF.

The V and J genes are TRBV14 and TRBJ2-3; TRBD2 matches 13 bases. V was clipped by 2 bases and J by 3 bases; unmatched bases: 8. CDR1 and CDR2 (germline): SGHDN, FVKESK. There are 18 residues in the CDR3. The CDR3 DNA follows: TGTGCCAGCAGCCAACGAAAGACTAGCGGGAGGACGACAGATACGCAGTATTTT. It yields the protein CASSQRKTSGRTTDTQYF.

This chain uses TRBV29-1 with TRBJ2-1; 12 bases map to TRBD1. The J segment lost 0 bases and the V segment lost 7 bases, leaving 10 bases of the junction unmatched. Per germline, CDR1 SQVTM and CDR2 ANQGSEA. The CDR3 length is 17 residues. CDR3 loop: CSAGTGGPTYSYNEQFF. The CDR3 nucleotides read TGCAGCGCTGGGACAGGGGGCCCAACTTACTCCTACAATGAGCAGTTCTTC.

This clone was detected only once. The chain links TRBV6-5 to TRBJ2-4, with D hard to call. Germline V gene data show CDR1 as MNHEY and CDR2 as SVGAGI. Trimming removed 6 bases from V and 6 bases from J, with 12 bases in between. The CDR3 extends over 13 amino acids. The CDR3: CASRFRAGNIQYF. Written as DNA, the CDR3 is TGTGCCAGCAGGTTTCGGGCTGGAAACATTCAGTACTTC.

This sequence joins TRBV19 and TRBJ1-2, with 8 bases lining up with TRBD1. This CDR3 comprises 12 residues. CDR1 is LNHDA, CDR2 SQIVND, per germline (reference sequence). Losses at the gene ends were 10 bases for V and 8 bases for J; bases not matched to a gene: 9. CDR3 DNA sequence: TGTGCCACGAGTCCCGGGACAGGAGGCTACACCTTC. It translates to CATSPGTGGYTF.

The chain is built from TRBV6-1 and TRBJ2-2; D gene uncertain. The CDR3 runs 14 residues. V lost 6 bases to trimming and J lost 1 base, with 9 bases between them. The germline V gene has CDR1 MNHNS and CDR2 SASEGT. CDR3 nucleotide sequence: TGTGCCAGCAGGCCCGTTCTGAACACCGGGGAGCTGTTTTTT. Its protein product is CASRPVLNTGELFF.

V and J are TRBV5-1 and TRBJ2-1; D not certain. CDR3 length: 16 amino acids. The ends were cut back, 1 base at V and 0 bases at J, with 11 bases in the middle. The germline V gene has CDR1 SGHRS and CDR2 YFSETQ. This CDR3 reads CASSLIPPGSYNEQFF. The CDR3 coding sequence is TGCGCCAGCAGCTTGATCCCCCCGGGCTCCTACAATGAGCAGTTCTTC.

This chain joins TRBV5-1 and TRBJ2-3; D call uncertain. Germline loops: CDR1 SGHRS, CDR2 YFSETQ. Trimming removed 7 bases at V and 0 bases at J, with 15 bases between. The CDR3 has 15 residues. CDR3: CASAKDRPSTDTQYF. The CDR3 coding sequence is TGCGCCAGCGCCAAGGACCGACCTAGCACAGATACGCAGTATTTT.

This clone was recorded a few times. The chain is built from TRBV5-8 and TRBJ2-3; TRBD1 matches at 8 bases. The CDR3 consists of 16 residues. Germline-derived CDR1 and CDR2 are SGHTS and YDEGEE. After removal of 0 bases from V and 1 base from J, the junction contained 4 bases not matched to a gene. The chain's CDR3 is CASSLGQGLGTDTQYF. The CDR3 region has the DNA TGTGCCAGCAGCTTGGGACAGGGGTTGGGCACAGATACGCAGTATTTT. Combining the CDR3 with reference TRBV5-8 and TRBJ2-3 gives the whole variable domain EAGVTQSPTHLIKTRGQQATLRCSPISGHTSVYWYQQALGLGLQFLLWYDEGEERNRGNFPPRFSGRQFPNYSSELNVNALELEDSALYLCASSLGQGLGTDTQYFGPGTRLTVL.

V gene TRBV6-1 combines with J gene TRBJ2-7, with 8 bases matching TRBD2. This CDR3 spans 15 amino acids. The germline V gene encodes CDR1 MNHNS and CDR2 SASEGT. V trimming: 2 bases; J trimming: 6 bases; junction bases outside the gene matches: 9. In nucleotides, the CDR3 is TGTGCCAGCAGTGAAAGTTACGGGAGGGCCAGCGAGCAGTACTTC. Translation gives CASSESYGRASEQYF.

V is TRBV6-1 and J is TRBJ2-1, with 11 bases lining up with TRBD2. V lost 1 base to trimming and J lost 1 base; unmatched junction nucleotides: 6. The CDR3 runs 18 residues. In germline, CDR1 is MNHNS, CDR2 SASEGT. The DNA for the CDR3 is TGTGCCAGCAGTGAAGAAAAAACTAGCGGGGGTTCCTACAATGAGCAGTTCTTC. This sequence encodes CASSEEKTSGGSYNEQFF.

This clone occurred a few times. The chain links TRBV6-1 to TRBJ1-2, with D perhaps TRBD1 (6 bases). Germline V gene sequence: CDR1 MNHNS, CDR2 SASEGT. The CDR3 totals 13 residues. V lost 4 bases, J lost 6 bases, and 12 bases lay in between. The DNA for the CDR3 is TGTGCCAGCAGTGTTGGGGGCTTTAATGGCTACACCTTC. This sequence encodes CASSVGGFNGYTF.

The chain is built from TRBV5-1 and TRBJ1-4, with no clear D. CDR3 length: 14 residues. CDR1 and CDR2 from the germline V gene are SGHRS and YFSETQ. Trimming shortened V by 0 bases and J by 6 bases, and 9 bases separated the two germline ends. The CDR3: CASSLGQRYEKLFF. In DNA form, the CDR3 reads TGCGCCAGCAGCTTGGGCCAGCGCTATGAAAAACTGTTTTTT.

The chain is built from TRBV5-8 and TRBJ1-1; unclear D gene. Looked up from germline, CDR1 is SGHTS and CDR2 is YDEGEE. The CDR3 runs to 13 residues. V was trimmed by 5 bases and J by 1 base, leaving 9 bases between them. The DNA for the CDR3 is TGTGCCAGCAGAGATAAAGGGAACACTGAAGCTTTCTTT. Translating gives CASRDKGNTEAFF.

The CDR3: CASSLAQGLQETQYF. In DNA form, the CDR3 reads TGCGCCAGCAGCTTAGCGCAGGGACTACAAGAGACCCAGTACTTC. The chain joins TRBV5-1 to TRBJ2-5; 7 nucleotides align to TRBD2. V dropped 2 bases and J dropped 2; count of bases not matched to a gene: 6. Germline values: CDR1 SGHRS, CDR2 YFSETQ. This CDR3 contains 15 residues.

The chain joins TRBV27 to TRBJ2-2; TRBD1 aligns across 7 bases. Trimming took 6 bases from V and 6 from J; bases not matched to a gene: 13. The CDR3 has 16 amino acids. CDR1 MNHEY and CDR2 SMNVEV come from the germline V gene (reference sequence). Written as DNA, the CDR3 is TGTGCCAGCAGGTTTTCCGGGACAGTGAAAGCCGGGGAGCTGTTTTTT. Its translation is CASRFSGTVKAGELFF.

V and J are TRBV7-9 and TRBJ1-5; weak D call: TRBD1 (5 bases). The CDR3 consists of 15 residues. Trimming took off 1 base at V and 6 bases at J, with 13 bases between the two ends. Per germline, CDR1 SEHNR and CDR2 FQNEAQ (reference sequence). DNA for the CDR3: TGTGCCAGCAGCTTAGACTTAGGGGAAGGTCAGCCCCAGCATTTT. It specifies CASSLDLGEGQPQHF.

This clone came up once. This chain joins TRBV19 and TRBJ1-5; D unclear. V gave up 9 bases and J gave up 0 bases, with 24 bases separating them. The CDR3 extends over 18 amino acids. In germline, CDR1 is LNHDA, CDR2 SQIVND (reference sequence). CDR3 sequence (DNA): TGTGCCAGCACAACGCACTGGGAAACTCTCTATAGCAATCAGCCCCAGCATTTT. Residues: CASTTHWETLYSNQPQHF.

This clone was observed a single time. This rearrangement joins TRBV7-9 to TRBJ1-3, with D uncertain. The length of the CDR3 is 16 residues. Germline values: CDR1 SEHNR, CDR2 FQNEAQ (reference sequence). The ends were cut back, 4 bases at V and 4 bases at J, with 17 bases in the middle. CDR3 sequence reads: CASSSRRAGAGNTIYF. The CDR3 nucleotides are TGTGCCAGCAGCTCTCGCCGGGCGGGAGCGGGAAACACCATATATTTT.

V is TRBV20-1 and J is TRBJ2-5; D not resolved. Germline assignment: CDR1 DFQATT and CDR2 SNEGSKA (reference sequence). This CDR3 has 11 residues. Trimming shortened V by 5 bases and J by 4 bases, and 8 bases separated the two germline ends. The CDR3 loop reads CSARRGETQYF. For the CDR3, the DNA is TGCAGTGCTCGGCGTGGAGAGACCCAGTACTTC.

The chain combines TRBV5-1 with TRBJ1-3, with no clear D. The CDR3 contains 17 residues. CDR1 and CDR2 (germline): SGHRS, YFSETQ. Trimming shortened V by 0 bases and J by 0 bases, and 13 bases separated the two germline ends. This chain's CDR3 is CASSLETRTDSGNTIYF. DNA of the CDR3: TGCGCCAGCAGCTTGGAAACCCGCACGGACTCTGGAAACACCATATATTTT.

The gene calls are TRBV15 and TRBJ2-7; 13 positions match TRBD2. CDR1 LNHNV and CDR2 YYDKDF come from the germline V gene (reference sequence). V lost 1 base and J lost 6; bases outside the gene matches: 3. The CDR3 has 15 residues. The CDR3 region is CATSRAGTSGIEQYF. CDR3 DNA sequence: TGTGCCACCAGCAGAGCCGGGACTAGCGGGATCGAGCAGTACTTC.

The V and J genes are TRBV2 and TRBJ2-5, with D possibly matching TRBD1 (6 bases). Between the trimmed V and J ends, which lost 2 bases and 3 bases, there was a span of 10 bases. Germline CDR1 is SNHLY and CDR2 is FYNNEI. The CDR3 length is 14 residues. The CDR3 DNA sequence: TGTGCCAGCAGTGAACAGGGGAAAGAAGAGACCCAGTACTTC. This gives the protein CASSEQGKEETQYF.